This T cell receptor (beta chain) is drawn from a study of OX40 agonist ivuxolimab in advanced cancers. About the research overall: Across the patients, intravenous ivuxolimab was delivered every 2 weeks at 0.01 to 10 mg/kg. Of the participants, 40% to 50% had some prior anti-PD-1, anti-PD-L1 or anti-CTLA-4 therapy, which was allowed.

The germline V and J ends were trimmed by 4 bases and 4 bases, with 15 bases remaining between them. The germline CDR1 and CDR2 sequences are SGHTA and FQGTGA. The CDR3 is 15 residues long. The data were produced by immunoSEQ multiplex PCR, yet TCRdb's version contains in-frame clones alone and is incomplete. Found here are 50,000 to 65,000 clones, over 90% of them singletons; the top ten hold roughly 25%. V gene TRBV7-3 combines with J gene TRBJ2-3; D call uncertain. This receptor was obtained from an adult with an advanced solid tumor such as melanoma, head and neck, liver or kidney cancer. Specimen: CD4+ or CD8+ T cells sorted from blood, collected in a trial of the OX40 agonist ivuxolimab. CDR3 nucleotide sequence: TGTGCCAGCAGCTCCTCTGCCGGGTATTCAGATACGCAGTATTTT. Residues: CASSSSAGYSDTQYF. The variable domain in full, completed from reference TRBV7-3 and TRBJ2-3, reads GAGVSQTPSNKVTEKGKYVELRCDPISGHTALYWYRQSLGQGPEFLIYFQGTGAADDSGLPNDRFFAVRPEGSVSTLKIQRTERGDSAVYLCASSSSAGYSDTQYFGPGTRLTVL.